The source of this T cell receptor (beta chain) is a study of shared clonotypes between healthy human individuals (dated by TCRdb to the early 2020s). Context from the whole study: The cohort included a few men and two women between 18 and 49 years of age. The study deeply sequenced blood TCR repertoires of about five healthy adults to estimate repertoire size and the extent of clonotype sharing between individuals. To increase sequencing depth and limit assay-specific biases, TCR repertoire library preparation and sequencing were carried out by different laboratories using diverse techniques. Per donor, leukapheresis produced somewhere between about 0.94 and 9 billion PBMCs. Study-wide conclusions, independent of this receptor: Only blood was sampled, and tissue TCR repertoires likely differ from those in blood. Pairwise subsampling led to the expectation that sequencing depth would affect the degree of clonotype sharing among donors. Because the study included only a small number of donors, the genetic and exposure-history diversity represented was limited.

Healthy HIV-negative adults with no recently reported acute infections or vaccinations were included as donors. Every donor was a Caucasian adult living in Nashville, Tennessee, USA. For unsorted samples, some 90 million PBMCs were counted, and genomic DNA was extracted using the QIAamp DNA Blood Mini kit. After blood collection by leukapheresis, PBMCs were isolated using Ficoll-Histopaque density gradient centrifugation and then cryopreserved in the vapor phase of liquid nitrogen. For this clone: The specificity of this receptor is unknown. Base qualities are not provided; no much larger clone lies one nucleotide away.

Using the deep immunoSEQ assay, TCR CDR3 regions were amplified from genomic DNA by multiplex PCR. Extracted genomic DNA from each cell subset was distributed evenly across all wells of several immunoSEQ 96-well plates, and each plate was treated as a replicate. For unsorted PBMC, roughly 0.3 ug genomic DNA, equal to 32,000 or so T cell genomes, was loaded into each replicate PCR. Genomic DNA from unsorted PBMC was sequenced over ten immunoSEQ deep assay plates. Purified libraries were quantified with a Qubit 3.0 fluorometer, sized on a Bioanalyzer 2100, and re-quantified with the KAPA Library Quantification kit. A separate single-read 150-cycle Illumina NextSeq 550 flow cell was used to sequence each immunoSEQ 96-well plate. In the paper's pipeline: The immunoSEQ output contained only junctional sequences without quality scores, so filtering could not match that applied to full-length reads. Sequences were annotated with PyIR, a Python wrapper for IgBLAST v1.9, using IMGT germline references to assign V/J genes and CDR3. Reads with weak V/J assignments (E-value above 1e-6), missing CDR3, stop codons, out-of-frame junctions, or ambiguous translated residues were removed. V3J clonotypes were defined as sequences sharing an identical inferred V gene, J gene, and CDR3 amino acid sequence. Percentage overlap between repertoires was calculated by dividing the number of shared unique clonotypes by the size of the smaller repertoire. Richness of each repertoire was evaluated using RTK rarefaction, the Chao1 estimator, and Recon v2.1 estimates of unobserved clonotypes. As stored in TCRdb, this immuneACCESS dataset retains in-frame rearrangements with V and J assigned. A fraction of the clones does not appear; measured against another copy, unresolved V genes explain less than half of the discrepancy, and the remainder lacks a known reason. V and J calls plus clone size are reproduced from that table; the DNA served to infer D and trimming. The sample table holds about half a million clones, of which over 70% were seen once. The leading ten clones occupy roughly 13% of the sample.

Sequenced: PBMCs. The origin of this receptor is a woman aged 40 to 50 in good health. Some clones in this sample may be carry-over from other donors' samples.

CDR3 loop: CASSLYGADTEAFF. The sequence in DNA is TGTGCCAGCAGCTTATACGGGGCTGATACTGAAGCTTTCTTT. Here the chain combines TRBV11-2 and TRBJ1-1; perhaps TRBD1 is the D gene, with 5 bases matching. There are 14 amino acids in the CDR3, from cysteine to phenylalanine inclusive. Of the read, only the CDR3 DNA is kept; its 42 bases are in frame from base 1. V loses 2 bases of germline sequence and J loses 5 bases, and the interval between the two ends is 12 bases. According to the germline V gene, CDR1 reads SGHAT and CDR2 reads FQNNGV.